This TCR beta chain stems from a study of blood T cells in healthy people across ages. Study-level points and caveats: Age advanced and TCR beta diversity per million T cells fell, roughly linearly. Unsorted PBMC input precluded a conclusive naive versus antigen-experienced comparison.

In its sample, this clonotype was seen a few times. What it binds is unknown. For the second PCR, which ran for about 6 to 12 cycles, a sample-barcoded 5' primer and a J-beta primer mix were used. Individual samples furnished no less than 2.5 million CDR3-containing paired-end reads apiece. TCRdb ran MiXCR on the 5' RACE reads and lists one entry per CDR3 protein. There are under 1 million distinct CDR3 sequences in the sample; about 42% occur only once, and 15% to 25% lies in the top ten. Material for sequencing was blood. The clonotype originates from a man aged 60-69 years in good health.

DNA of the CDR3: TGTGCCAGCAGCTTAGGGAAAGGTTACGAGCAGTACTTC. It yields the protein CASSLGKGYEQYF. The rearrangement links TRBV7-3 to TRBJ2-7; D is unresolved. CDR3 size: 13 residues. Germline assignment: CDR1 SGHTA and CDR2 FQGTGA. Trimming took 2 bases from V and 4 from J, leaving 9 bases between them.